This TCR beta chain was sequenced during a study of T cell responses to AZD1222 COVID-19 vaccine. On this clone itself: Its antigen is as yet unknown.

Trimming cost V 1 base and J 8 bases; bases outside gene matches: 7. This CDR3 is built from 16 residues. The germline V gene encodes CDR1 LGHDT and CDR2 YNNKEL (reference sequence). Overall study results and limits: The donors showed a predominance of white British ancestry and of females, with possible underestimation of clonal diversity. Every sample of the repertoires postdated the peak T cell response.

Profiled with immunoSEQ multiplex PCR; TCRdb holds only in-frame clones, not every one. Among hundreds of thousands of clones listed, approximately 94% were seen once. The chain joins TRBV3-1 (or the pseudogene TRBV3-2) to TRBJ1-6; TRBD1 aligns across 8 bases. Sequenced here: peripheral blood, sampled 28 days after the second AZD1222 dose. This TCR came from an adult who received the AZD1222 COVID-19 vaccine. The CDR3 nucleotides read TGTGCCAGCAGCCAAGGACAGGGGAGACAGGATTCACCCCTCCACTTT. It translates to CASSQGQGRQDSPLHF.